This passage covers 30 T cell receptor beta chains from one sample sequenced in a study of CD8 T cells in Susac syndrome. When the RNA was reverse transcribed, random hexamers were used with an input of roughly 0.5 to 1 ug. TCRdb analysed the immunoSEQ multiplex PCR reads with MiXCR anew, one entry per CDR3 protein. Among roughly 180,000 distinct CDR3 sequences listed, 85% to 95% were seen once. Sequencing was carried out using CD4+ T cells from PBMCs. These receptors were collected from a human donor with Susac syndrome.

The rearrangement uses TRBV6-4 and TRBJ2-1, with unresolved D. The CDR3 is made up of 13 amino acids. In germline, CDR1 is MRHNA, CDR2 SNTAGT. The V and J ends lost 1 base and 4 bases respectively, with 5 bases between them. CDR3 in amino acids: CASSDLRYNEQFF. The CDR3 coding sequence is TGTGCCAGCAGTGACTTGAGATACAATGAGCAGTTCTTC.

A remark on this clonotype: At one boundary the junction diverges from the germline segment, which might be a read error. The rearrangement uses TRBV4-1 and TRBJ1-2; a possible D gene is TRBD1 (6 bases). CDR3 length equals 16 residues. Germline-derived CDR1 and CDR2 are MGHRA and YSYEKL. The CDR3 region is CASSEEGGPANYGYTF. CDR3 bases: TGCGCCAGCAGCGAAGAAGGGGGGCCAGCTAACTATGGCTACACCTTC.

This clonotype was seen a single time. This chain joins TRBV29-1 and TRBJ2-7; no clear D gene. CDR3 length: 16 residues. V was cut by 0 bases and J by 4 bases, with 19 bases left in between. Per germline, CDR1 SQVTM and CDR2 ANQGSEA. The CDR3 DNA sequence: TGCAGCGTTGAAGATCTTCGGCTTCTGCGAGTTTACGAGCAGTACTTC. The encoded protein is CSVEDLRLLRVYEQYF.

The chain is built from TRBV28 and TRBJ1-4, with 8 bases identical to TRBD1. CDR1 is MDHEN, CDR2 SYDVKM, per germline. Trimming at V came to 3 bases and at J to 0 bases, leaving 0 bases not matched to a gene. The CDR3 is made up of 15 amino acids. The CDR3 DNA sequence: TGTGCCAGCAGTTTGGACAGGGCAACTAATGAAAAACTGTTTTTT. It is translated as CASSLDRATNEKLFF.

Written as DNA, the CDR3 is TGCAGTGCTACATCCCAAGAGACCCAGTACTTC. Amino acid sequence: CSATSQETQYF. This rearrangement joins TRBV20-1 to TRBJ2-5; D gene unclear. V lost 4 bases to trimming and J lost 1 base, with 4 bases between them. This CDR3 region has 11 residues. Looked up from germline, CDR1 is DFQATT and CDR2 is SNEGSKA (reference sequence).

The chain couples TRBV5-1 to TRBJ2-5; TRBD1 matches 9 bases. The germline gives CDR1 SGHRS, CDR2 YFSETQ. The CDR3 loop spans 17 amino acids. Germline trimming cut 0 bases from V and 1 base from J; bases unmatched to any gene: 7. The CDR3 sequence: CASSLGPGQGGQETQYF. The CDR3 region has the DNA TGCGCCAGCAGCTTGGGACCGGGACAGGGAGGCCAAGAGACCCAGTACTTC.

This chain connects TRBV18 to TRBJ2-3; the match to TRBD1 covers 8 bases. CDR1 is KGHSH, CDR2 LQKENI, per germline. The CDR3 runs 14 residues. The junction had 0 bases not matched to a gene; V was cut back by 3 bases and J by 1 base. CDR3 amino acids: CASSPGQGTDTQYF. The CDR3 bases are TGTGCCAGCTCACCGGGACAGGGCACAGATACGCAGTATTTT.

The chain carries TRBV30 and TRBJ1-6; no firm D call. The germline gives CDR1 GTSNPN, CDR2 SVGIG (reference sequence). This CDR3 is 13 amino acids long. V was pared by 4 bases and J by 3 bases, with 7 bases between. DNA for the CDR3: TGTGCCTGGAACTCCTTCTATAATTCACCCCTCCACTTT. This translates into CAWNSFYNSPLHF.

The gene calls are TRBV15 and TRBJ2-2; D gene unclear. CDR1 LNHNV and CDR2 YYDKDF come from the germline V gene (reference sequence). Between the trimmed V and J ends, which lost 8 bases and 7 bases, there was a span of 17 bases. The CDR3 sequence is 14 residues long. The CDR3 DNA follows: TGTGCCACCGGAGAGGCGTGGGGTGACGGGGAGCTGTTTTTT. Its translation is CATGEAWGDGELFF.

There are a few counts of this clonotype. V gene TRBV15 combines with J gene TRBJ2-7, with 9 positions matching TRBD2. The CDR3 contains 13 residues. Germline V gene sequence: CDR1 LNHNV, CDR2 YYDKDF (reference sequence). V shed 2 bases, J shed 4 bases, and the junction held 0 bases outside the gene matches. The CDR3 region has the DNA TGTGCCACCAGCAGACTAGCGGGGTACGAGCAGTACTTC. Its protein product is CATSRLAGYEQYF.

The genes are TRBV7-8 and TRBJ2-5; TRBD2 is a possible D gene (5 bases). V lost 0 bases, J lost 5 bases, and 16 bases lay in between. This CDR3 spans 16 amino acids. Germline loops: CDR1 SGHVS, CDR2 FQNEAQ. In DNA form, the CDR3 reads TGTGCCAGCAGCTTAGCAGTAACGGGGATAGGGGAGACCCAGTACTTC. Translating it yields CASSLAVTGIGETQYF.

The rearrangement uses TRBV6-2 or TRBV6-3 and TRBJ2-1, with 7 bases lining up with TRBD2. The CDR3 has 13 amino acids. Germline assignment: CDR1 MNHEY and CDR2 SVGEGT. V shed 4 bases, J shed 12 bases, and the junction held 9 bases outside the gene matches. CDR3 coding DNA: TGTGCCAGCAGTTCGACCTTAGCGGGCACGCAGTTCTTC. Translating gives CASSSTLAGTQFF.

The chain is built from TRBV9 and TRBJ2-3; D is uncertain. Germline CDR1 and CDR2: SGDLS and YYNGEE. The length of the CDR3 is 15 residues. V dropped 7 bases and J dropped 2 bases, with 17 bases sitting between them. The CDR3 DNA is TGTGCCAGCGGATCCTCGGGCGCTGCCACAGATACGCAGTATTTT. Protein sequence: CASGSSGAATDTQYF.

The rearrangement joins TRBV5-1 to TRBJ1-1; a possible D gene is TRBD1 (5 bases). The V end was cut by 0 bases, the J end by 4 bases, with 10 bases between. This CDR3 region has 14 residues. Germline CDR1 and CDR2: SGHRS and YFSETQ. CDR3 coding DNA: TGCGCCAGCAGCTTGGTCCAGGGAAGCACTGAAGCTTTCTTT. As protein: CASSLVQGSTEAFF.

The chain has TRBV20-1 and TRBJ2-1; 12 nucleotides agree with TRBD2. CDR1 is DFQATT, CDR2 SNEGSKA, per germline (reference sequence). Trimming took 6 bases from V and 7 from J; bases not matched to a gene: 10. This CDR3 contains 15 residues. DNA for the CDR3: TGCAGTGCCTTCCCGACTAGCGGGAGTTTGAATGAGCAGTTCTTC. Residues: CSAFPTSGSLNEQFF.

The DNA of the CDR3 is TGTGCCTGGAGTGTAGCCAACCTACCGCACGAGCAGTACTTC. It specifies CAWSVANLPHEQYF. The genes are TRBV30 and TRBJ2-7; D call uncertain. The CDR3 spans 14 residues. Germline loops: CDR1 GTSNPN, CDR2 SVGIG (reference sequence). Trimming stripped 0 bases from V and 5 bases from J, with 14 bases between.

The chain carries TRBV27 and TRBJ1-6; D is ambiguous. This CDR3 has 13 amino acids. Germline V lookup: CDR1 MNHEY, CDR2 SMNVEV (reference sequence). With 5 bases removed from V and 5 bases from J, the gap between germline ends came to 7 bases. The CDR3 spells CASSQRNNSPLHF. Here the CDR3 DNA reads TGTGCCAGCAGTCAGAGAAATAATTCACCCCTCCACTTT.

CDR3 protein: CSARVGPGQPQHF. The CDR3 DNA follows: TGCAGTGCTAGAGTAGGGCCGGGTCAGCCCCAGCATTTT. The chain has TRBV20-1 and TRBJ1-5; no reliable D call. The CDR3 spans 13 residues. The V and J ends lost 1 base and 6 bases respectively, with 10 bases between them. Looked up from germline, CDR1 is DFQATT and CDR2 is SNEGSKA (reference sequence).

V usage is TRBV5-1 and J usage is TRBJ2-3; the D gene is possibly TRBD1 (6 bases). This CDR3 region has 15 residues. Germline V CDR1 and CDR2: SGHRS, YFSETQ. Trimming removed 5 bases from V and 0 bases from J, with 13 bases in between. CDR3 nucleotides: TGCGCCAGCAGAAAACAGGGCCTTAGCACAGATACGCAGTATTTT. This codes for CASRKQGLSTDTQYF.

This rearrangement joins TRBV15 to TRBJ2-1; the D is unclear. Germline V gives CDR1 LNHNV, CDR2 YYDKDF (reference sequence). V lost 7 bases and J lost 6, with 13 bases in between. This CDR3 is built from 13 residues. CDR3 nucleotides: TGTGCCACCAAGCCCATTGGTACCAATGAGCAGTTCTTC. Residues: CATKPIGTNEQFF.

The chain uses TRBV7-9 and TRBJ2-3; D not resolved. V dropped 3 bases and J dropped 2 bases, with 18 bases sitting between them. CDR3 size: 17 residues. Germline assignment: CDR1 SEHNR and CDR2 FQNEAQ (reference sequence). CDR3 in DNA: TGTGCCAGCAGCTTCTGGTATAGGACGTCGCTCACAGATACGCAGTATTTT. Translating gives CASSFWYRTSLTDTQYF.

This rearrangement joins TRBV7-2 to TRBJ2-1; TRBD2 matches at 7 bases. Trimming cost V 2 bases and J 5 bases; bases outside gene matches: 9. This CDR3 has 16 amino acids. Germline assignment: CDR1 SGHTA and CDR2 FQGNSA. The CDR3 bases are TGTGCCAGCAGCTTAAGCTCGTGGCTAGCGGACAATGAGCAGTTCTTC. It translates to CASSLSSWLADNEQFF.

V and J are TRBV6-1 and TRBJ2-7, with TRBD1 identical over 9 bases. The CDR3 contains 15 residues. In germline, CDR1 is MNHNS, CDR2 SASEGT. V lost 6 bases to trimming and J lost 3 bases; unmatched junction nucleotides: 9. The chain's CDR3 is CASRLHGQGHYEQYF. The CDR3 DNA is TGTGCCAGCAGACTCCACGGACAGGGGCACTACGAGCAGTACTTC.

The V call is TRBV20-1, the J call TRBJ1-3, with D maybe TRBD1 (5 bases). Germline-derived CDR1 and CDR2 are DFQATT and SNEGSKA (reference sequence). V gave up 6 bases and J gave up 2 bases, with 11 bases separating them. This CDR3 is built from 13 residues. The CDR3 DNA sequence: TGCAGTGCATCGGGGCAAGCTGGAAACACCATATATTTT. Residues: CSASGQAGNTIYF.

The chain is built from TRBV20-1 and TRBJ1-5; D may be TRBD1 (5 bases). The CDR3 is 13 residues long. Germline V gene lookup returns CDR1 DFQATT and CDR2 SNEGSKA (reference sequence). V shed 6 bases and J shed 0 bases, with 9 bases lying between them. DNA of the CDR3: TGCAGTGCCGGGGGGGATAGCAATCAGCCCCAGCATTTT. This sequence encodes CSAGGDSNQPQHF.

The rearrangement uses TRBV20-1 and TRBJ2-7; TRBD1 agrees at 7 bases. The CDR3 totals 12 residues. Trimming at V came to 3 bases and at J to 1 base, leaving 0 bases not matched to a gene. Germline V CDR1 and CDR2: DFQATT, SNEGSKA (reference sequence). The CDR3 nucleotides read TGCAGTGCTAGGGGACAGTCCTACGAGCAGTACTTC. It yields the protein CSARGQSYEQYF.

This chain connects TRBV15 to TRBJ2-2; 7 bases are a match to TRBD2. This CDR3 spans 15 amino acids. Trimming at V came to 3 bases and at J to 5 bases, leaving 6 bases not matched to a gene. Germline lookup yields CDR1 LNHNV and CDR2 YYDKDF (reference sequence). CDR3 region: CATSRVDGGTGELFF. As DNA, the CDR3 is TGTGCCACCAGCAGGGTAGACGGGGGGACCGGGGAGCTGTTTTTT.

The sample holds a few counts of this clonotype. The V call is TRBV12-3 or TRBV12-4, the J call TRBJ1-5; D is undetermined. There are 14 residues in the CDR3. Between the trimmed V and J ends, which lost 3 bases and 0 bases, there was a span of 6 bases. The CDR3 DNA reads TGTGCCAGCAGTTTTGGGGATAGCAATCAGCCCCAGCATTTT. Its protein product is CASSFGDSNQPQHF.

J is TRBJ2-7 and V is TRBV19; 7 bases line up with TRBD2. The CDR3 has 16 residues. CDR1 and CDR2 (germline): LNHDA, SQIVND (reference sequence). With V trimmed by 4 bases and J by 2 bases, 11 bases remained unmatched. In DNA form, the CDR3 reads TGTGCCAGTAGTACTCTCGGGGGACTACCCCCCTACGAGCAGTACTTC. Its protein is CASSTLGGLPPYEQYF.

This clonotype appeared a single time. The chain couples TRBV29-1 to TRBJ2-3, with D possibly matching TRBD2 (6 bases). V dropped 1 base and J dropped 0 bases, with 11 bases sitting between them. The CDR3 is made up of 15 amino acids. Germline-derived CDR1 and CDR2 are SQVTM and ANQGSEA. The CDR3 DNA sequence: TGCAGCGTTGAAGGGGGCGGGATAAGCACAGATACGCAGTATTTT. Its translation is CSVEGGGISTDTQYF.